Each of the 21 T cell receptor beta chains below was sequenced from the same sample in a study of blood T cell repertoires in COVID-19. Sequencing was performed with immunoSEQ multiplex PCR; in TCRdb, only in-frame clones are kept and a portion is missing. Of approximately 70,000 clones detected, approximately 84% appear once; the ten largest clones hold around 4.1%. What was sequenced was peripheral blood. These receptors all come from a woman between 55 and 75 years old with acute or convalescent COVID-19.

CDR3 amino acids: CAISEPLTF. In DNA, the CDR3 is TGTGCCATCAGTGAGCCCCTCACCTTC. V and J are TRBV10-3 and TRBJ1-2; D is unresolved. Per the germline V gene, CDR1 is ENHRY and CDR2 is SYGVKD. The ends were cut back, 2 bases at V and 13 bases at J, with 5 bases in the middle. The CDR3 runs to 9 residues.

Here the CDR3 DNA reads TGTGCCAGCAGCTTGACTAGCGAAGAGACCCAGTACTTC. As protein: CASSLTSEETQYF. The chain combines TRBV7-9 with TRBJ2-5, with 8 bases fitting TRBD2. This CDR3 has 13 amino acids. Germline-derived CDR1 and CDR2 are SEHNR and FQNEAQ (reference sequence). Losses at the gene ends were 3 bases for V and 3 bases for J; bases not matched to a gene: 0.

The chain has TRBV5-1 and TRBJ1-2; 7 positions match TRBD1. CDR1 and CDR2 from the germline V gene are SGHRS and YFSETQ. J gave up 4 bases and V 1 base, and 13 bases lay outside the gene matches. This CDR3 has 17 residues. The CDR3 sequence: CASSLSGAGQLPYGYTF. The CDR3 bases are TGCGCCAGCAGCTTGTCGGGGGCGGGACAGCTCCCCTATGGCTACACCTTC.

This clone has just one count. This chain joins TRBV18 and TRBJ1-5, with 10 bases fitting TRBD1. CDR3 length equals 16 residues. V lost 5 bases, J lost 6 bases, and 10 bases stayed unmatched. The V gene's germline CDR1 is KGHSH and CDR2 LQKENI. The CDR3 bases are TGTGCCAGCTCAGCCCAGGGACAGGGGATGGGTCAGCCCCAGCATTTT. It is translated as CASSAQGQGMGQPQHF.

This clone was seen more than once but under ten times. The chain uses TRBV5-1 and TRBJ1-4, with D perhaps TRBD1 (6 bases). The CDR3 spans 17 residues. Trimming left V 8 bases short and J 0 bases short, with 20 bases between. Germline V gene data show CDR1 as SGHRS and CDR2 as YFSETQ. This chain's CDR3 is CASTPGHHSATNEKLFF. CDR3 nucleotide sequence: TGCGCCAGTACCCCGGGACATCACTCTGCAACTAATGAAAAACTGTTTTTT.

The CDR3 sequence is CASRPTGGTEAFF. CDR3 bases: TGTGCCAGCAGGCCCACAGGGGGGACTGAAGCTTTCTTT. This chain links TRBV12-3 or TRBV12-4 with TRBJ1-1; 8 bases are a match to TRBD1. CDR3 length equals 13 residues. V lost 6 bases, J lost 5 bases, and 5 bases stayed unmatched.

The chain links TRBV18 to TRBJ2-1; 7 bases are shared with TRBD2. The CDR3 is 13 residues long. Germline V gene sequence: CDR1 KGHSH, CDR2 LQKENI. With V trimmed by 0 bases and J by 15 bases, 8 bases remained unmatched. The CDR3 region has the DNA TGTGCCAGCTCACCACCCAGCGAAGCGGGACCGTTCTTC. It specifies CASSPPSEAGPFF.

CDR3 sequence reads: CASSLAGATNEKLFF. The CDR3 DNA is TGCGCCAGCAGCTTGGCCGGGGCAACTAATGAAAAACTGTTTTTT. The chain links TRBV5-1 to TRBJ1-4; D unclear. Per the germline V gene, CDR1 is SGHRS and CDR2 is YFSETQ. V was clipped by 0 bases and J by 0 bases, with 6 bases between them. This CDR3 region has 15 residues.

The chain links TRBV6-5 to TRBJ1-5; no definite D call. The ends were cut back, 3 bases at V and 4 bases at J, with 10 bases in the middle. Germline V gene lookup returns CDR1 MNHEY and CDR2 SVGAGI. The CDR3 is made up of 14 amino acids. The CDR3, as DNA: TGTGCCAGCAGTTATCGGAAGACAAATCAGCCCCAGCATTTT. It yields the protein CASSYRKTNQPQHF.

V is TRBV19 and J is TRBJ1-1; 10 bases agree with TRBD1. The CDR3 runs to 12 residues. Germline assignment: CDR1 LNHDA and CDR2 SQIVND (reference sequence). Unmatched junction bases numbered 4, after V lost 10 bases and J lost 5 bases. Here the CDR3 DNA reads TGTGCCACTAGGACAGGGGGTACTGAAGCTTTCTTT. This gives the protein CATRTGGTEAFF.

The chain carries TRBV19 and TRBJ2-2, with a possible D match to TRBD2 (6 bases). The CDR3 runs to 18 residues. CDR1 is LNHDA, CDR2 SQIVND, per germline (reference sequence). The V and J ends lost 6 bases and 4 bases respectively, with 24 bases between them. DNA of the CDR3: TGTGCCAGTAGGCTCGCGGAGGGGCGACGATCGGGCACCGGGGAGCTGTTTTTT. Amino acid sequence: CASRLAEGRRSGTGELFF.

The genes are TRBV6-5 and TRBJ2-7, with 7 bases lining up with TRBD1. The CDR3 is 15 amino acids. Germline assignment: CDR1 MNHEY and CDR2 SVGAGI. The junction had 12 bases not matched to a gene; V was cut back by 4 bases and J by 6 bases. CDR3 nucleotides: TGTGCCAGCAGTTCCCCGCCGACAGGGATAGGCGAGCAGTACTTC. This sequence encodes CASSSPPTGIGEQYF.

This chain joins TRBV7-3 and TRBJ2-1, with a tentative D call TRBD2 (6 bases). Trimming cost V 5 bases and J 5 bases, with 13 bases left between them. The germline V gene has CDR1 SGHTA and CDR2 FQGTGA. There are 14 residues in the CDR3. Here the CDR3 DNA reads TGTGCCAGCAGCCTGGGGGGAAGGGACAATGAGCAGTTCTTC. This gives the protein CASSLGGRDNEQFF.

The CDR3 DNA reads as TGTGCCAGTAGTATTCAGGCAGGGACTGAAGCTTTCTTT. This translates into CASSIQAGTEAFF. The chain uses TRBV19 and TRBJ1-1, with a tentative D call TRBD1 (5 bases). The CDR3 consists of 13 residues. The V end lost 3 bases, the J end lost 5 bases, and 10 bases lay between the germline ends. Germline CDR1 reads LNHDA; CDR2 reads SQIVND (reference sequence).

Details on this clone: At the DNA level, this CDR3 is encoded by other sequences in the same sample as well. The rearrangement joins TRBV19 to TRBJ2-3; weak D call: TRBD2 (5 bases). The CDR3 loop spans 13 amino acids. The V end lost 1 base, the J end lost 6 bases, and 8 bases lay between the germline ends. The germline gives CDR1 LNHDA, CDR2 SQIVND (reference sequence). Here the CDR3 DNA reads TGTGCCAGTAGTATAGTCGGCGGGGATACGCAGTATTTT. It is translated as CASSIVGGDTQYF.

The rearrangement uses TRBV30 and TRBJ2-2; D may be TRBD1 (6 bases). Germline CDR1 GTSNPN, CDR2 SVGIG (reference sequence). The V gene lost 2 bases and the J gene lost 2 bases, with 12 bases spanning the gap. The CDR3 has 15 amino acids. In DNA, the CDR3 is TGTGCCTGGAGTTTAACCAGGGGTAACACCGGGGAGCTGTTTTTT. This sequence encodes CAWSLTRGNTGELFF.

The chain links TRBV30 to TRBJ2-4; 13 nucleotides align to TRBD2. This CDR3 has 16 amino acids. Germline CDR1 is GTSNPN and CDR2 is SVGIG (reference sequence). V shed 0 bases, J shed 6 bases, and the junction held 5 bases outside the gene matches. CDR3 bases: TGTGCCTGGAGTGTGGGGACTAGCGGGGCGGGAAACATTCAGTACTTC. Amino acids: CAWSVGTSGAGNIQYF. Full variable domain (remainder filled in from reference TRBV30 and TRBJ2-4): SQTIHQWPATLVQPVGSPLSLECTVEGTSNPNLYWYRQAAGRGLQLLFYSVGIGQISSEVPQNLSASRPQDRQFILSSKKLLLSDSGFYLCAWSVGTSGAGNIQYFGAGTRLSVL.

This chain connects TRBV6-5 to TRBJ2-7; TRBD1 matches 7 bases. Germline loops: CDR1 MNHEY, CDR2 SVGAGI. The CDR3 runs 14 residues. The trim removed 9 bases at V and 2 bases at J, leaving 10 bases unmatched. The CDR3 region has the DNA TGTGCCAGTAGATTAGGGGGCGTCACCTACGAGCAGTACTTC. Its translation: CASRLGGVTYEQYF.

In DNA form, the CDR3 reads TGCGCCAGCAGCCAAGGAACTTACCAGCCCCAGCATTTT. This translates into CASSQGTYQPQHF. The V and J genes are TRBV4-1 and TRBJ1-5, with unresolved D. CDR1 is MGHRA, CDR2 YSYEKL, per germline. The CDR3 has 13 residues. Trimming cost V 1 base and J 7 bases, with 8 bases left between them.

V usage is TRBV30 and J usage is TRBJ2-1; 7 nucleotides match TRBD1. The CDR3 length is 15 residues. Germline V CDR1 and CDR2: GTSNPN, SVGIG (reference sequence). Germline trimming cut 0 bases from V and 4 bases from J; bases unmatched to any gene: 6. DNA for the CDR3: TGTGCCTGGAGTGTACGAGGGGGCGAGTACAATGAGCAGTTCTTC. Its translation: CAWSVRGGEYNEQFF.

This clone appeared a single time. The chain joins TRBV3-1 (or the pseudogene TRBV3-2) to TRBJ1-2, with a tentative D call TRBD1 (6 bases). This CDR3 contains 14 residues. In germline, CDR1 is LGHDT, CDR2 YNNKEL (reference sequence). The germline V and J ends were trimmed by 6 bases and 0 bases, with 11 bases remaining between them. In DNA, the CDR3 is TGTGCCAGCAGGCAGGGGTGGTCTAACTATGGCTACACCTTC. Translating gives CASRQGWSNYGYTF.